The clone carrying this TCR beta chain came up once. TCRdb keeps only in-frame clones here, not all; method: immunoSEQ multiplex PCR. The sample consists of 100,000 to 150,000 clones, around nine tenths of them appearing once. The sample belongs to a study of control samples from healthy donors and cancer patients. CDR1 and CDR2 (germline): SGHNT, YENEEA. The V and J ends lost 1 base and 2 bases respectively, with 5 bases between them. The CDR3 loop spans 13 amino acids. Sequences were obtained from blood. This TCR was sampled from a man in his thirties or forties in good health. The V call is TRBV11-3, the J call TRBJ1-1; D is unclear. CDR3: CASSLGPNTEAFF. The CDR3 DNA reads TGTGCCAGCAGCTTAGGACCTAACACTGAAGCTTTCTTT.